A single sample is the source of the 22 T cell receptor beta chains below, sequenced in a study. Adaptor-ligated barcode primers were used to amplify TRBV12-4/TRBJ1-2 clonotypes. In TCRdb, the multiplex PCR reads were re-called with MiXCR into one record per CDR3 protein. The repertoire holds nearly 500 distinct CDR3 sequences, with about a tenth as singletons. The specimen was naive CD4+ T cells sorted from blood. Described subset: naive CD4+ T cells, CD4+CD45RA+CD25-. Receptor source: a female donor with breast cancer.

This clonotype is medium-sized. V gene TRBV12-3 or TRBV12-4 combines with J gene TRBJ1-2; D is undetermined. The CDR3 has 12 amino acids. Deletions cut 5 bases from V and 3 bases from J, with 7 bases between. CDR3 in DNA: TGTGCCAGCAGTCCGACACACTATGGCTACACCTTC. Translating gives CASSPTHYGYTF.

By its share, this clonotype is medium-sized. The chain has TRBV12-3 or TRBV12-4 and TRBJ1-2; TRBD1 aligns across 8 bases. The CDR3 is 13 residues long. V shed 6 bases, J shed 4 bases, and the junction held 4 bases outside the gene matches. CDR3 sequence reads: CASRLGQAYGYTF. The CDR3 bases are TGTGCCAGCAGACTGGGACAGGCCTATGGCTACACCTTC.

This clonotype is termed medium-sized. The V call is TRBV12-3 or TRBV12-4, the J call TRBJ1-2; D uncertain. The CDR3 length is 14 residues. Trimming left V 3 bases short and J 6 bases short, with 14 bases between. In DNA form, the CDR3 reads TGTGCCAGCAGTTTCTCCCCACTGTCCGATGGCTACACCTTC. This sequence encodes CASSFSPLSDGYTF.

By share of the sample, this clonotype is medium-sized. The rearrangement joins TRBV12-3 or TRBV12-4 to TRBJ1-2, with TRBD1 matching over 7 bases. The CDR3 runs 14 residues. The ends lost 4 bases at V and 10 bases at J; junction bases unmatched: 12. This CDR3 reads CASSSPTGRINYTF. CDR3 DNA: TGTGCCAGCAGTTCGCCGACAGGGCGGATTAACTACACCTTC.

This clonotype rates as large. This chain connects TRBV12-3 or TRBV12-4 to TRBJ1-2, with unresolved D. V was pared by 4 bases and J by 4 bases, with 7 bases between. The CDR3 spans 12 residues. The CDR3 loop is CASSSTPYGYTF. The CDR3 bases are TGTGCCAGCAGTTCCACGCCCTATGGCTACACCTTC.

This clonotype is medium-sized (0.01 to 0.1%). This chain joins TRBV12-3 or TRBV12-4 and TRBJ1-2; tentative D call: TRBD1 (5 bases). Deletions cut 6 bases from V and 5 bases from J, with 13 bases between. The CDR3 totals 13 residues. Here the CDR3 DNA reads TGTGCCAGCAGAGAGACTCAGGGTTATGGCTACACCTTC. Protein sequence: CASRETQGYGYTF.

This clonotype ranks as large. The chain links TRBV12-3 or TRBV12-4 to TRBJ1-2; 7 nucleotides align to TRBD1. This CDR3 comprises 12 residues. V shed 5 bases, J shed 8 bases, and the junction held 5 bases outside the gene matches. The CDR3 reads CASSPTGHGYTF. For the CDR3, the DNA is TGTGCCAGCAGTCCGACAGGGCACGGCTACACCTTC.

By share, this clonotype ranks as medium-sized. V usage is TRBV12-3 or TRBV12-4 and J usage is TRBJ1-2; tentative D call: TRBD1 (5 bases). V lost 1 base and J 2 bases, leaving 5 bases between the germline ends. This CDR3 has 13 amino acids. The CDR3 nucleotides read TGTGCCAGCAGTTTAGGGGACAACTATGGCTACACCTTC. Translating gives CASSLGDNYGYTF.

Judged by abundance, this clonotype is hyperexpanded (1% or more). The rearrangement joins TRBV12-3 or TRBV12-4 to TRBJ1-2; a weak D match, TRBD1 (6 bases). The CDR3 loop spans 15 amino acids. V lost 6 bases and J 5 bases, leaving 19 bases between the germline ends. The CDR3 loop reads CASSPPGASPYGYTF. The CDR3 nucleotides are TGTGCCAGCAGCCCTCCAGGGGCTTCGCCTTATGGCTACACCTTC.

This clonotype is deemed hyperexpanded. CDR3 DNA sequence: TGTGCCAGCAGTTTCCCCGACAGGGAGGGCTACACCTTC. It specifies CASSFPDREGYTF. The chain has TRBV12-3 or TRBV12-4 and TRBJ1-2; 7 bases line up with TRBD1. The junction had 6 bases not matched to a gene; V was cut back by 3 bases and J by 8 bases. This CDR3 comprises 13 residues.

By its share, this clonotype is large. The gene calls are TRBV12-3 or TRBV12-4 and TRBJ1-2, with D perhaps TRBD1 (6 bases). CDR3 size: 13 residues. Trimming removed 5 bases from V and 7 bases from J, with 14 bases in between. The CDR3 DNA reads TGTGCCAGCAGTATTCCGGGACAACTTGGCTACACCTTC. This translates into CASSIPGQLGYTF.

This chain joins TRBV12-3 or TRBV12-4 and TRBJ1-2; D gene uncertain. V was trimmed by 5 bases and J by 5 bases, leaving 12 bases between them. This CDR3 spans 13 amino acids. CDR3 region: CASSANTEYGYTF. Here the CDR3 DNA reads TGTGCCAGCAGTGCTAACACGGAGTATGGCTACACCTTC.

By sample share, this clonotype is medium-sized (0.01 to 0.1%). Here the CDR3 reads CASSFQTLYNGYTF. The CDR3 DNA sequence: TGTGCCAGCAGTTTCCAGACCCTCTATAATGGCTACACCTTC. The chain recombines TRBV12-3 or TRBV12-4 with TRBJ1-2, with D unresolved. This CDR3 spans 14 amino acids. V gave up 3 bases and J gave up 6 bases, with 14 bases separating them.

This clonotype ranks as medium-sized (0.01 to 0.1%). The chain recombines TRBV12-3 or TRBV12-4 with TRBJ1-2, with TRBD1 matching over 7 bases. The CDR3 consists of 12 residues. V shed 5 bases, J shed 4 bases, and the junction held 1 base outside the gene matches. Written as DNA, the CDR3 is TGTGCCAGCAGTAGGGACAGCTATGGCTACACCTTC. It encodes CASSRDSYGYTF.

This clonotype ranks as large. The chain is built from TRBV12-3 or TRBV12-4 and TRBJ1-2; no reliable D call. CDR3 length equals 13 residues. The ends were cut back, 4 bases at V and 0 bases at J, with 6 bases in the middle. The CDR3 loop is CASSSPTNYGYTF. The CDR3 nucleotides are TGTGCCAGCAGTTCACCTACTAACTATGGCTACACCTTC.

This clonotype is large in the sample. The chain couples TRBV12-3 or TRBV12-4 to TRBJ1-2; D call uncertain. Trimming removed 1 base at V and 3 bases at J, with 6 bases between. The CDR3 runs to 13 residues. In DNA form, the CDR3 reads TGTGCCAGCAGTTTAGGGCAGGACTATGGCTACACCTTC. Residues: CASSLGQDYGYTF.

By share, this clonotype ranks as large. The rearrangement joins TRBV12-3 or TRBV12-4 to TRBJ1-2; D is uncertain. V lost 6 bases and J lost 8, with 13 bases in between. The CDR3 consists of 12 residues. The CDR3 DNA sequence: TGTGCCAGCAGATCCCTATTTGAGGGCTACACCTTC. Amino acid sequence: CASRSLFEGYTF.

By share, this clonotype counts as medium-sized (0.01 to 0.1%). The V and J genes are TRBV12-3 or TRBV12-4 and TRBJ1-2; D gene ambiguous. Deletions cut 3 bases from V and 7 bases from J, with 9 bases between. CDR3 size: 12 residues. CDR3 nucleotides: TGTGCCAGCAGTTTGCTGACGGCTGGCTACACCTTC. It yields the protein CASSLLTAGYTF.

This clonotype is medium-sized (0.01 to 0.1%) within its sample. CDR3 sequence (DNA): TGTGCCAGCAGTGGCCCACGGGAGGCGCACTATGGCTACACCTTC. Its protein product is CASSGPREAHYGYTF. V gene TRBV12-3 or TRBV12-4 combines with J gene TRBJ1-2; D is uncertain. The V and J ends lost 5 bases and 3 bases respectively, with 16 bases between them. CDR3 length: 15 residues.

The rearrangement uses TRBV12-3 or TRBV12-4 and TRBJ1-2; no clear D. This CDR3 has 12 residues. V shed 8 bases and J shed 8 bases, with 15 bases lying between them. CDR3 nucleotide sequence: TGTGCCAGCCGGCCCGAAGCCCGCGGCTACACCTTC. Residues: CASRPEARGYTF.

By sample share, this clonotype is large. J is TRBJ1-2 and V is TRBV12-3 or TRBV12-4; 7 bases are a match to TRBD1. The CDR3 covers 15 residues. With 7 bases clipped from V and 4 bases from J, the junction kept 12 bases outside the gene matches. CDR3 DNA: TGTGCCAGCACCGCGGGACAGTTTTCTATCTATGGCTACACCTTC. Its protein is CASTAGQFSIYGYTF.

In its sample, this clonotype ranks as large (0.1 to 1%). The chain uses TRBV12-3 or TRBV12-4 and TRBJ1-2, with 7 bases fitting TRBD1. The V segment lost 5 bases and the J segment 4 bases; nucleotides outside the gene matches: 7. This CDR3 comprises 14 residues. The CDR3 bases are TGTGCCAGCAGTCCAACGACAGGGATCTATGGCTACACCTTC. Its protein product is CASSPTTGIYGYTF.